This TCR beta chain was retrieved from a study of T-cell memory formation after mild COVID-19. TCRdb analysed the 5' RACE reads with MiXCR anew, one entry per CDR3 protein. The data contain some 290,000 distinct CDR3 sequences, 15% to 20% of them seen just once; the ten biggest clones take up 22%. The clonotype was recovered from a young man who had mild COVID-19 (a few samples of this study predate the infection). Cell type and time point are not known. Sequences were obtained from PBMCs or a T cell subset sorted from them (not recorded which).

DNA of the CDR3: TGTGCCAGCAGACAGAGCCACTCTGGAAACACCATATATTTT. It translates to CASRQSHSGNTIYF. The chain combines TRBV6-2 or TRBV6-3 with TRBJ1-3; D not certain. Germline-derived CDR1 and CDR2 are MNHEY and SVGEGT. The CDR3 consists of 14 residues. Deletions cut 6 bases from V and 0 bases from J, with 9 bases between.